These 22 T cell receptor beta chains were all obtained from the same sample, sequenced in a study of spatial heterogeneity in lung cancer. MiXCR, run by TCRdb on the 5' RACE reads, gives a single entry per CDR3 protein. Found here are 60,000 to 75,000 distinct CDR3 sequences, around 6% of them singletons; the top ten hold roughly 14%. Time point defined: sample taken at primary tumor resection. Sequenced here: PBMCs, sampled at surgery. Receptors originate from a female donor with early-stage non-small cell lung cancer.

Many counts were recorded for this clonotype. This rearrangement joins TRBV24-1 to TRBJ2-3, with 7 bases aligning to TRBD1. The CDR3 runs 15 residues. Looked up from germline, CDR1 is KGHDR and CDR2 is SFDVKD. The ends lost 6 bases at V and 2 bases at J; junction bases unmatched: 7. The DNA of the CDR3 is TGTGCCACCAGTCTAACTGGGACAGCCACAGATACGCAGTATTTT. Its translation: CATSLTGTATDTQYF.

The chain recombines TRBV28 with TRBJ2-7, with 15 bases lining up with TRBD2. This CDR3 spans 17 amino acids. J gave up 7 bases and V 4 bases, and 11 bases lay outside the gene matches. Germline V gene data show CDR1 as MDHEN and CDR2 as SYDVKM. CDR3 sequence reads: CASSSFGLAGGPGEQYF. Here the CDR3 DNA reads TGTGCCAGCAGTTCCTTTGGACTAGCGGGAGGGCCAGGTGAGCAGTACTTC.

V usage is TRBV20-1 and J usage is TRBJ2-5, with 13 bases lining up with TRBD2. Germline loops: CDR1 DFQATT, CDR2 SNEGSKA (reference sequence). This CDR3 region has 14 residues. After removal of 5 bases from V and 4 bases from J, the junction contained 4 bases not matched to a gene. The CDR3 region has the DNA TGCAGTGCTCGACTAGCGGGAGGTTCAGAGACCCAGTACTTC. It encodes CSARLAGGSETQYF.

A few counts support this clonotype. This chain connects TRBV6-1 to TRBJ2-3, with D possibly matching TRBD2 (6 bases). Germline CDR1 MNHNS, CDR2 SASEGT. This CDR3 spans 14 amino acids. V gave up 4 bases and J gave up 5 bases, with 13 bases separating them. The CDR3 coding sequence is TGTGCCAGCAGTGTGGCGGGGTGGGGAGATACGCAGTATTTT. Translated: CASSVAGWGDTQYF.

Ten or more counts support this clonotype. The CDR3 loop reads CSATPGQDNSPLHF. The CDR3 bases are TGCAGTGCTACCCCGGGACAGGATAATTCACCCCTCCACTTT. The gene calls are TRBV20-1 and TRBJ1-6; 8 nucleotides match TRBD1. V lost 4 bases, J lost 5 bases, and 4 bases stayed unmatched. Germline V gene data show CDR1 as DFQATT and CDR2 as SNEGSKA (reference sequence). This CDR3 is 14 amino acids long.

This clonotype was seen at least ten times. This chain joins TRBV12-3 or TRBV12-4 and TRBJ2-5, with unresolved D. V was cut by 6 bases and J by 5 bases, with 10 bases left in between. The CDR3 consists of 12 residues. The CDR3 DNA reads TGTGCCAGCAGCCAAAACCTTGAGACCCAGTACTTC. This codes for CASSQNLETQYF.

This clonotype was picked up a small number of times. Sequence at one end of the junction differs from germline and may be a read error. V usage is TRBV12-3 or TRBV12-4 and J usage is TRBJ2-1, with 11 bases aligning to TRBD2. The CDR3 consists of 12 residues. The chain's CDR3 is CASRSLAGVDLF. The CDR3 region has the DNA TGTGCCAGCAGATCACTAGCGGGAGTAGATCTCTTC.

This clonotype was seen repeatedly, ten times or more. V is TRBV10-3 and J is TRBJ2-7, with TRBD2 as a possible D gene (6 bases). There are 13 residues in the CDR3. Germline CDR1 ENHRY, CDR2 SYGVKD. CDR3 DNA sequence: TGTTCTATAGCGGCAGCCTTCGCGGGGGAGCAGTACGTC. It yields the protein CSIAAAFAGEQYV.

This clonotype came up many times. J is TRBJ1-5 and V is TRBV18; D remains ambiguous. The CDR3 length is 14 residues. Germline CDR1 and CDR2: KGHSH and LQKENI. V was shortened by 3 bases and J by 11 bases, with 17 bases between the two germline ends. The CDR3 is CASSPEEGSVTQHF. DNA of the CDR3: TGTGCCAGCTCACCGGAGGAGGGATCAGTGACCCAGCATTTT.

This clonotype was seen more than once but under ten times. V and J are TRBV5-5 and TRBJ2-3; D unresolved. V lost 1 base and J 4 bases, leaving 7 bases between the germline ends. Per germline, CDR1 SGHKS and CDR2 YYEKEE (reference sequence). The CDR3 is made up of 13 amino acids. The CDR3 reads CASSLSIADTQYF. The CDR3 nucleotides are TGTGCCAGCAGCTTGAGTATCGCAGATACGCAGTATTTT. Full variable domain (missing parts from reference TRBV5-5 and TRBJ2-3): DAGVTQSPTHLIKTRGQQVTLRCSPISGHKSVSWYQQVLGQGPQFIFQYYEKEERGRGNFPDRFSARQFPNYSSELNVNALLLGDSALYLCASSLSIADTQYFGPGTRLTVL.

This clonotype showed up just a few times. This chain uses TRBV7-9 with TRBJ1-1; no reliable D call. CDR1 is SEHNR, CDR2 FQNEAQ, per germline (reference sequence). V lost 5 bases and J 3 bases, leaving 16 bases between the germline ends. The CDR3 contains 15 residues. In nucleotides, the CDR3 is TGTGCCAGCAGCATAGTTGTGGGGTTGGACACTGAAGCTTTCTTT. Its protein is CASSIVVGLDTEAFF. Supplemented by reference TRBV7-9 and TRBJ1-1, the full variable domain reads DTGVSQNPRHKITKRGQNVTFRCDPISEHNRLYWYRQTLGQGPEFLTYFQNEAQLEKSRLLSDRFSAERPKGSFSTLEIQRTEQGDSAMYLCASSIVVGLDTEAFFGQGTRLTVV.

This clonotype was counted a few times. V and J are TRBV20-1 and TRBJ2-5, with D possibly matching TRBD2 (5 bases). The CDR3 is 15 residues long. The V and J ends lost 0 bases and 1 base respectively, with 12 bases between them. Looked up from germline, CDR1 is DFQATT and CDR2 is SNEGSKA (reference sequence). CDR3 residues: CSAREQSGVQETQYF. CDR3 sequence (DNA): TGCAGTGCTAGAGAACAGAGCGGCGTCCAAGAGACCCAGTACTTC.

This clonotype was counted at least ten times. CDR3 loop: CASSLSITDGYTF. The CDR3 DNA reads TGTGCCAGCAGCTTATCCATCACCGATGGCTACACCTTC. The chain couples TRBV7-2 to TRBJ1-2; D not resolved. Germline V CDR1 and CDR2: SGHTA, FQGNSA. This CDR3 is built from 13 residues. Trimming shortened V by 2 bases and J by 6 bases, and 10 bases separated the two germline ends.

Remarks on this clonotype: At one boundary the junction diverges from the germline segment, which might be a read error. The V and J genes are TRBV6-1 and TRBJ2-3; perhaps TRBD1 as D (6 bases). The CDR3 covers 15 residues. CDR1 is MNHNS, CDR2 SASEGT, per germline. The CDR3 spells CANSGTRRSTDTQYF. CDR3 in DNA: TGTGCCAACAGTGGGACACGGCGAAGCACAGATACGCAGTATTTT.

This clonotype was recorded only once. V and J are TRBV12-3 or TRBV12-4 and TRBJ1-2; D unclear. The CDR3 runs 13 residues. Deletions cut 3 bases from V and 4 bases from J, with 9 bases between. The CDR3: CASSFQAAYGYTF. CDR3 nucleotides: TGTGCCAGCAGTTTTCAGGCGGCCTATGGCTACACCTTC.

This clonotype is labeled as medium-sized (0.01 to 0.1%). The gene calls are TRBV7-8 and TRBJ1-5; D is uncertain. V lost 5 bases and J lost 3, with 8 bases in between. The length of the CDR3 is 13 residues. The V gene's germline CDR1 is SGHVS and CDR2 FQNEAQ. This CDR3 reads CASSQNLNQPQHF. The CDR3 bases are TGTGCCAGCAGCCAGAATCTCAATCAGCCCCAGCATTTT.

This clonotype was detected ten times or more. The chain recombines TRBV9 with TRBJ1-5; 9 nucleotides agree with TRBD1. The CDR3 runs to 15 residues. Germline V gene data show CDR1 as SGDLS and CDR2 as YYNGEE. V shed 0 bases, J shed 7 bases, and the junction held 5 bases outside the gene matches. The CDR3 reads CASSVEDRGGQPQHF. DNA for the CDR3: TGTGCCAGCAGCGTAGAGGACAGGGGCGGGCAGCCCCAGCATTTT.

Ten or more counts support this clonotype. CDR3 DNA: TGTGCCAGCAGCCAAGCGACCTACACTGAAGCTTTCTTT. This gives the protein CASSQATYTEAFF. V is TRBV3-1 and J is TRBJ1-1; D call uncertain. Trimming cost V 1 base and J 3 bases, with 6 bases left between them. This CDR3 comprises 13 residues. CDR1 and CDR2 (germline): LGHDT, YNNKEL (reference sequence).

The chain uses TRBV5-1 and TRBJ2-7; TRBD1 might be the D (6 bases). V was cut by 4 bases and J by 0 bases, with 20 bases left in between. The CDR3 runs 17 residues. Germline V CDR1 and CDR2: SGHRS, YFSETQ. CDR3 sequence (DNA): TGCGCCAGCAGCCCTCTTAGGGGGAACGAAAACTCCTACGAGCAGTACTTC. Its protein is CASSPLRGNENSYEQYF.

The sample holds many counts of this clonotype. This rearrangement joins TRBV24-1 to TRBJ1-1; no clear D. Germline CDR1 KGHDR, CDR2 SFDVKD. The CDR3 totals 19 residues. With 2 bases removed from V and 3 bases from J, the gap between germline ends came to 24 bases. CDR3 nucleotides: TGTGCCACCAGTGATTCCCGAGAAGGGCGTAAGAACATGTACACTGAAGCTTTCTTT. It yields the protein CATSDSREGRKNMYTEAFF.

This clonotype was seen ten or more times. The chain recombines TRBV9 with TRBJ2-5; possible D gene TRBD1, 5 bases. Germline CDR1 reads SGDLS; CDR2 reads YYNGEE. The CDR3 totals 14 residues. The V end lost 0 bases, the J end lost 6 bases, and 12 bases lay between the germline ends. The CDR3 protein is CASSVVDSLQTQYF. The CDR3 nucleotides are TGTGCCAGCAGCGTAGTCGACAGTTTGCAGACCCAGTACTTC.

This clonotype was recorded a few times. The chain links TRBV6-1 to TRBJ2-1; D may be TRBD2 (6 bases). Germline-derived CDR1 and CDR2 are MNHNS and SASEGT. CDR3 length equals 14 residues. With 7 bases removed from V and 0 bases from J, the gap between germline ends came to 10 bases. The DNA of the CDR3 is TGTGCCAGCAAACGGGAGAGCTCCTACAATGAGCAGTTCTTC. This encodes CASKRESSYNEQFF.